This TCR beta chain was captured by sequencing in a study of T cell repertoires in cytomegalovirus infection (dated by TCRdb to the late 2010s). Notes on the research overall: Recently identified HLA-C-restricted CMV epitopes, whose presentation resists viral immunomodulation, were targeted by peptide stimulations together with well-studied HLA-B-restricted epitopes. The HLA type of each donor mattered for the analysis, because public TCR beta signatures pointed to carriage of CMV infection along with the matching HLA type. Paper-wide results and their limitations: The ex vivo response was dominated by HLA-C-restricted CMV-specific TCR beta clonotypes, which also provided the single most frequent clonotype in two of eight donors. Cumulative frequency of public TCR beta family members discriminated carriers of CMV infection plus the relevant HLA type in this cohort and an independent approximately 370-donor cohort.

This clonotype was seen a handful of times. It lacks a known antigen. There are no base qualities to consult, and no much larger clone falls within one base. The treatment or condition label corresponds to: in vitro stimulation with specific CMV peptide epitopes to enrich CMV-specific T cells. There are 13 amino acids in the CDR3, from cysteine to phenylalanine inclusive. Kept here is only the CDR3 DNA, which spans 39 bases and is read in frame from base 1. Trimmed from V: 9 bases; trimmed from J: 4 bases; junction bases lacking a gene match: 7. CDR1 and CDR2, per the germline V gene, are SGHTA and FQGNSA. These reads were obtained on an Illumina HiSeq 1500. TCRdb reanalyzed the raw reads on its own, using fastp at Q25 for trimming and MiXCR for clone calling, and kept in-frame beta chains. A single entry per CDR3 protein holds the most common genes and DNA from its merged rows. Recorded for this sample are roughly 120,000 distinct CDR3 sequences; 30% of them occurred a single time. The top ten hold around two fifths of the sample.

Here the chain combines TRBV7-2 and TRBJ2-3, and TRBD2 matches 7 of the central bases. Sample: CD8+ T cells from cultured PBMCs, taken from culture after CMV antigen stimulation. This clonotype originated in a human donor in good health (CMV status not recorded). Some clones in this sample may be carry-over from other donors' samples. The nucleotides are TGTGCCAGTGCGGGGGTTCCCCCAGATACGCAGTATTTT. Its translation is CASAGVPPDTQYF.